One and the same sample provided the 4 T cell receptor beta chains below, sequenced in a study of T cells in Graves' hyperthyroidism and ophthalmopathy (dated by TCRdb to about 2019). Library construction relied on multiplex PCR. The instrument was an Illumina HiSeq 2000. TCR beta CDR3 regions were amplified from RNA transcripts. The TCR CDR3 was subjected to a first round of RT-PCR using the HTBI primer set and the Qiagen OneStep RT-PCR kit. Clones were called with MiXCR by TCRdb after fastp trimmed the public reads at Q25, and only in-frame beta chains were retained. Records with the same CDR3 protein are collapsed into one entry carrying the most frequent genes and DNA. This sample gives 450,000 to 700,000 distinct CDR3 sequences in total; more than 45% of them show up just once. About 8.3% of the sample comes from the top ten. The source material was peripheral blood or thyroid tissue (not recorded which). These receptors came from a young woman with Graves' hyperthyroidism.

The chain couples TRBV11-1 to TRBJ2-5; D is unclear. CDR1 is SGHAT, CDR2 FQDESV, per germline (reference sequence). V was cut by 5 bases and J by 7 bases, with 11 bases left in between. The CDR3 length is 12 residues. The chain's CDR3 is CASSQLFGTQYF. The CDR3 region has the DNA TGTGCCAGCAGCCAACTCTTCGGGACCCAGTACTTC.

The sample holds many counts of this clonotype. The chain recombines TRBV10-3 with TRBJ2-7; 9 nucleotides agree with TRBD2. From germline, CDR1 is ENHRY and CDR2 SYGVKD. The CDR3 extends over 14 amino acids. The chain's CDR3 is CASSGTSISYEQYF. The DNA of the CDR3 is TGTGCTTCTAGCGGGACTAGCATCTCCTACGAGCAGTACTTC.

The chain couples TRBV30 to TRBJ2-6, with D uncertain. V was cut by 2 bases and J by 5 bases, with 7 bases left in between. There are 13 residues in the CDR3. The V gene's germline CDR1 is GTSNPN and CDR2 SVGIG (reference sequence). DNA of the CDR3: TGTGCCTGGAGTAGAGGCTGGGCCAACGTCCTGACTTTC. Translation: CAWSRGWANVLTF.

This chain links TRBV29-1 with TRBJ2-7; 13 nucleotides align to TRBD2. V was pared by 7 bases and J by 2 bases, with 8 bases of the junction left unmatched. The CDR3 extends over 15 amino acids. From germline, CDR1 is SQVTM and CDR2 ANQGSEA. In DNA form, the CDR3 reads TGCAGCGCCGCGGGACTAGCGGGACTGACCTACGAGCAGTACTTC. Its translation is CSAAGLAGLTYEQYF.